This entry features one T cell receptor beta chain sequence. Generated by immunoSEQ multiplex PCR, the TCRdb table keeps only in-frame clones and is missing some. The sample shows approximately 2,300,000 clones, around 93% of them seen only once. The source of the sample is a study of shared clonotypes between healthy human individuals. The CDR3 extends over 14 amino acids. Germline CDR1 reads MGHRA; CDR2 reads YSYEKL. Trimming left V 3 bases short and J 1 base short, with 9 bases between. The rearrangement joins TRBV4-1 to TRBJ2-5, with D possibly TRBD1 on 5 matching bases. This clonotype was sampled from a young man in good health. Some clones in this sample may be carry-over from other donors' samples. The material sequenced was naive CD4+ T cells from PBMCs. This sample's subset: CD45RA+ positively selected. CDR3 coding DNA: TGCGCCAGCAGCCAGGGGCCCCTCCAAGAGACCCAGTACTTC. Encoded protein: CASSQGPLQETQYF.